The rows below give T cell receptor beta chains drawn from one sample of a study of cytotoxic CD8 clonotypes in ibrutinib-treated CLL. The method was immunoSEQ multiplex PCR; TCRdb's version includes in-frame clones alone and lacks a portion of them. The profile shows roughly 180,000 clones, under 90% of them singletons. The sample consisted of PBMCs, taken after 24 months of ibrutinib treatment. These receptors were collected from a human donor with chronic lymphocytic leukemia. The CDR3 runs from the conserved cysteine through the conserved F or W. A D gene is named only where the DNA matches it firmly. Not every row has a clone size; where given, it reads once, few, many or a size class.

V gene	clone size	J gene	D gene	CDR3 protein	CDR3 DNA
TRBV7-9	-	TRBJ1-2	-	CASSLVSSNYGYTF	TGTGCCAGCAGCTTAGTATCGTCTAACTATGGCTACACCTTC
TRBV5-5	-	TRBJ2-7	-	CASSLFGHEQYF	TGTGCCAGCAGCTTGTTCGGACACGAGCAGTACTTC
TRBV10-2	-	TRBJ1-2	-	CASRPPRDDYGYTF	TGCGCCAGCAGACCCCCAAGGGATGACTATGGCTACACCTTC
TRBV9	-	TRBJ2-2	TRBD2	CASSLAGGGTGELFF	TGTGCCAGCAGCCTAGCGGGAGGGGGAACCGGGGAGCTGTTTTTT
TRBV6-5	-	TRBJ1-1	-	CASSYSKGKIGGAFF	TGTGCCAGCAGTTACTCGAAGGGGAAAATCGGAGGCGCTTTCTTT
TRBV5-1	once	TRBJ2-7	TRBD2	CASSSSGGTYEQYF	TGCGCCAGCAGCTCTAGCGGGGGGACCTACGAGCAGTACTTC
TRBV6-5	-	TRBJ1-4	-	CASSYGFALTNEKLFF	TGTGCCAGCAGTTACGGCTTTGCACTAACTAATGAAAAACTGTTTTTT
TRBV29-1	-	TRBJ1-1	-	CSVARGSTEAFF	TGCAGCGTTGCCCGGGGGTCCACTGAAGCTTTCTTT
TRBV14	-	TRBJ2-1	TRBD2	CASSSGTSGAFLYNEQFF	TGTGCCAGCAGCTCCGGGACTAGCGGAGCCTTCCTCTACAATGAGCAGTTCTTC
TRBV7-9	-	TRBJ2-5	-	CASSSQGFQETQYF	TGTGCCAGCAGCTCCCAGGGGTTCCAGGAGACCCAGTACTTC
TRBV28	-	TRBJ2-1	-	CASSPVVVRRLGGLF	TGTGCCAGCAGCCCCGTCGTAGTTCGACGGCTCGGGGGGCTCTTC
TRBV5-6	-	TRBJ1-1	-	CASSEWGVENTEAFF	TGTGCCAGCTCAGAATGGGGGGTTGAGAACACTGAAGCTTTCTTT